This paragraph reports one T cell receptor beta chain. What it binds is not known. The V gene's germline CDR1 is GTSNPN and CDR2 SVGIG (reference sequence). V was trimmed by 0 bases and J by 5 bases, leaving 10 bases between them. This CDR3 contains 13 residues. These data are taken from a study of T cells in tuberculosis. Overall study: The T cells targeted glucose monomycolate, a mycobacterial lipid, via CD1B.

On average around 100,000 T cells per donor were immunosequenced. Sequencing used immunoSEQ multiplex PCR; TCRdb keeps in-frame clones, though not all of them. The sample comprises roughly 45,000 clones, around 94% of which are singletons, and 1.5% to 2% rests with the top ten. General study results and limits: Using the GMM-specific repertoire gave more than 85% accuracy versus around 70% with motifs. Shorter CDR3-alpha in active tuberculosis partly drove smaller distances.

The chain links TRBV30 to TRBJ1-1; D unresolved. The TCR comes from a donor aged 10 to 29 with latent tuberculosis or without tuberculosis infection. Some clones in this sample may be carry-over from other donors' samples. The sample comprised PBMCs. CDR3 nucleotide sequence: TGTGCCTGGAGTGTACAGACCCAAACTGAAGCTTTCTTT. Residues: CAWSVQTQTEAFF.